This is a list of T cell receptor beta chains from one sample in a study of graft-versus-host responses after intestinal transplantation. Their cognate antigens are unknown. Method: immunoSEQ multiplex PCR; TCRdb's copy keeps in-frame clones and lacks some. The sample lists 96,000 or so clones, 80% to 95% occurring once. This sample comprised unstimulated CD4+ T cells sorted from spleen or lymph node cells, obtained before intestinal transplant. These receptors all come from a human donor who received an intestinal transplant. Both conserved end residues are part of each CDR3. A D gene is named only where the DNA matches it firmly. Some rows mark clone size as missing; the rest say once, few, many or name a class of expanded clone.

J: TRBJ1-2; size: -; V: TRBV19; D: TRBD1; DNA: TGTGCCAGTACGGGACAGGGGAGAACTAACTATGGCTACACCTTC; CDR3: CASTGQGRTNYGYTF
J: TRBJ1-1; size: -; V: TRBV11-2; D: -; DNA: TGTGCCAGCAGCTTAAGCGGGGGGGCTTTCTTT; CDR3: CASSLSGGAFF
J: TRBJ1-2; size: few; V: TRBV2; D: -; DNA: TGTGCCAGCAGTGAGCCCCACGGCTATGGCTACACCTTC; CDR3: CASSEPHGYGYTF
J: TRBJ1-6; size: few; V: TRBV19; D: TRBD1; DNA: TGTGCCAGTAGTATCCCAGGGGGCAATTCACCCCTCCACTTT; CDR3: CASSIPGGNSPLHF
J: TRBJ1-1; size: -; V: TRBV5-5; D: TRBD1; DNA: TGTGCCAGCAGCTTGTTACAGGGGAACCCTGAAGCTTTCTTT; CDR3: CASSLLQGNPEAFF
J: TRBJ2-7; size: -; V: TRBV18; D: TRBD1; DNA: TGTGCCAGCTCACCCTCGCGGACAGGGAGGGAGCAGTACTTC; CDR3: CASSPSRTGREQYF
J: TRBJ2-7; size: -; V: TRBV5-1; D: TRBD1; DNA: TGCGCCAGCAGGCGGACAGGGGCCTACGAGCAGTACTTC; CDR3: CASRRTGAYEQYF
J: TRBJ2-3; size: -; V: TRBV18; D: -; DNA: TGTGCCAGCTCACCCCGGGGGAGCACAGATACGCAGTATTTT; CDR3: CASSPRGSTDTQYF
J: TRBJ1-2; size: -; V: TRBV28; D: -; DNA: TGTGCCAGCAGTCAGCAGCGAGACTATGGCTACACCTTC; CDR3: CASSQQRDYGYTF
J: TRBJ2-1; size: -; V: TRBV27; D: TRBD1; DNA: TGTGCCAGCAGTTTTTCCCCGGGACAGGTCTCCAATGAGCAGTTCTTC; CDR3: CASSFSPGQVSNEQFF
J: TRBJ1-5; size: -; V: TRBV2; D: -; DNA: TGTGCCAGCGGACGGGGGGGCAGCCAGCCCCAGCATTTT; CDR3: CASGRGGSQPQHF
J: TRBJ1-2; size: -; V: TRBV28; D: -; DNA: TGTGCCAGCAGTTTGGAAGGGGGCTATGGCTACACCTTC; CDR3: CASSLEGGYGYTF
J: TRBJ1-1; size: -; V: TRBV5-1; D: TRBD1; DNA: TGCGCCAGCAGCTTTTACGGGACAGGGGGCGCAAGGACTGAAGCTTTCTTT; CDR3: CASSFYGTGGARTEAFF
J: TRBJ2-2; size: -; V: TRBV30; D: TRBD1; DNA: TGTGCCTCACAGGGGGCCGGGGAGCTGTTTTTT; CDR3: CASQGAGELFF
J: TRBJ1-3; size: -; V: TRBV15; D: -; DNA: TGTGCCACCAGCAGAGCCCCGGCAGGCAGCGGAAACACCATATATTTT; CDR3: CATSRAPAGSGNTIYF
J: TRBJ2-3; size: -; V: TRBV6-1; D: -; DNA: TGTGCCAGCAGTGAAAAAACAGCCGGCCCTGCGCAGTATTTT; CDR3: CASSEKTAGPAQYF
J: TRBJ2-1; size: -; V: TRBV27; D: TRBD1; DNA: TGTGCCAGCAGTTTACGGGGACAGGGGGCTATTAGGAACAATGAGCAGTTCTTC; CDR3: CASSLRGQGAIRNNEQFF
J: TRBJ2-1; size: -; V: TRBV4-1; D: -; DNA: TGCGCCAGCAGCCAAGATGCCGGGATTTACTCCTACAATGAGCAGTTCTTC; CDR3: CASSQDAGIYSYNEQFF
J: TRBJ2-2; size: -; V: TRBV6-6; D: TRBD1; DNA: TGTGCCAGCAACAGGGGCACCGGGGAGCTGTTTTTT; CDR3: CASNRGTGELFF
J: TRBJ2-7; size: few; V: TRBV6-6; D: TRBD1; DNA: TGTGCCAGCAGTTTGGGACAGGGCCTAAACGAGCAGTACTTC; CDR3: CASSLGQGLNEQYF
J: TRBJ2-7; size: once; V: TRBV7-8; D: TRBD1; DNA: TGTGCCAGCAGCTACCAAGGGACAGGGGATTACGAGCAGTACTTC; CDR3: CASSYQGTGDYEQYF
J: TRBJ1-2; size: -; V: TRBV6-1; D: TRBD1; DNA: TGTGCCAGCAGTGAAGACAGGGGGTATGGCTACACCTTC; CDR3: CASSEDRGYGYTF
J: TRBJ1-2; size: -; V: TRBV6-1; D: -; DNA: TGTGCCAGCAGTGAAGCGGTCCTGACTACTAACTATGGCTACACCTTC; CDR3: CASSEAVLTTNYGYTF
J: TRBJ2-7; size: -; V: TRBV4-2; D: TRBD2; DNA: TGTGCCAGCAGCCTTCTAGCGGGGGCTCCCTACGAGCAGTACTTC; CDR3: CASSLLAGAPYEQYF
J: TRBJ1-5; size: -; V: TRBV7-9; D: -; DNA: TGTGCCAGCAGCTTAGTTGTTGCAGGAGGGAGCAATCAGCCCCAGCATTTT; CDR3: CASSLVVAGGSNQPQHF
J: TRBJ1-1; size: -; V: TRBV18; D: -; DNA: TGTGCCAGCTCACCGTTAGCTGAAGCTTTCTTT; CDR3: CASSPLAEAFF
J: TRBJ1-3; size: once; V: TRBV14; D: -; DNA: TGTGCCAGCAGCCGAACAGGGCTATCAGGAAACACCATATATTTT; CDR3: CASSRTGLSGNTIYF
J: TRBJ1-4; size: -; V: TRBV18; D: TRBD1; DNA: TGTGCCAGCTCATATACAGGGGGGAATGAAAAACTGTTTTTT; CDR3: CASSYTGGNEKLFF
J: TRBJ2-3; size: -; V: TRBV7-3; D: TRBD2; DNA: TGTGCCAGCAGCCGCTCACTAGCGGGGGGGACAGATACGCAGTATTTT; CDR3: CASSRSLAGGTDTQYF